This is a list of T cell receptor beta chains from one sample in a study of OX40 agonist ivuxolimab in advanced cancers. Here immunoSEQ multiplex PCR was the method, and the copy in TCRdb shows in-frame clones only, minus some. The table has under 50,000 clones, 86% seen once. Sequenced material: CD4+ or CD8+ T cells sorted from blood, taken in a trial of the OX40 agonist ivuxolimab. The source of these receptors is an adult with an advanced solid tumor such as melanoma, head and neck, liver or kidney cancer. The CDR3 runs from the conserved cysteine through the conserved F or W. Not all rows give a size; the values are once, few, many and, for expanded clones, a class.

clone_size: .
v_call: TRBV28
j_call: TRBJ2-7
cdr3_aa: CASSYRYEQYF

clone_size: .
v_call: TRBV29-1
j_call: TRBJ2-7
cdr3_aa: CSVGTSSYEQYF

clone_size: once
v_call: TRBV5-8
j_call: TRBJ2-3
cdr3_aa: CASSVQQGALTDTQYF

clone_size: .
v_call: TRBV18
j_call: TRBJ2-5
cdr3_aa: CASSPPGLQETQYF

clone_size: .
v_call: TRBV7-2
j_call: TRBJ1-2
cdr3_aa: CASSLGPTNYGYTF

clone_size: .
v_call: TRBV19
j_call: TRBJ2-2
cdr3_aa: CASSSRRGVVVTGELFF

clone_size: .
v_call: TRBV6-1
j_call: TRBJ2-2
cdr3_aa: CASSEILQGLAGNTGELFF

clone_size: few
v_call: TRBV6-5
j_call: TRBJ1-2
cdr3_aa: CASSRTGGGNYGYTF

clone_size: .
v_call: TRBV7-2
j_call: TRBJ2-7
cdr3_aa: CASSLGLVVYEQYF

clone_size: .
v_call: TRBV7-9
j_call: TRBJ2-3
cdr3_aa: CASHQGAGYTDTQYF

clone_size: .
v_call: TRBV10-3
j_call: TRBJ2-4
cdr3_aa: CAISPGTGFENIQYF

clone_size: .
v_call: TRBV30
j_call: TRBJ2-1
cdr3_aa: CAWSVPGLGVNEQFF

clone_size: .
v_call: TRBV19
j_call: TRBJ2-6
cdr3_aa: CASSFPSGQTLSGANVLTF

clone_size: .
v_call: TRBV4-1
j_call: TRBJ2-3
cdr3_aa: CASSQGLYYTDTQYF

clone_size: once
v_call: TRBV7-9
j_call: TRBJ1-6
cdr3_aa: CASSETRDSPLHF

clone_size: .
v_call: TRBV29-1
j_call: TRBJ1-2
cdr3_aa: CSVGGNSGSRYGYTF

clone_size: once
v_call: TRBV7-9
j_call: TRBJ1-1
cdr3_aa: CANGSGLQGTEAFF

clone_size: .
v_call: TRBV7-9
j_call: TRBJ1-3
cdr3_aa: CASSLPKGSDTIYF

clone_size: .
v_call: TRBV30
j_call: TRBJ2-2
cdr3_aa: CAWTLAGAPGTGELFF

clone_size: .
v_call: TRBV18
j_call: TRBJ1-1
cdr3_aa: CASSPRGAEAFF

clone_size: .
v_call: TRBV30
j_call: TRBJ2-7
cdr3_aa: CAWGKAAGAYEQYF

clone_size: .
v_call: TRBV5-1
j_call: TRBJ2-3
cdr3_aa: CASSSASSGGVTDTQYF

clone_size: once
v_call: TRBV7-7
j_call: TRBJ1-5
cdr3_aa: CAGARTPKNQPQHF

clone_size: .
v_call: TRBV7-2
j_call: TRBJ1-5
cdr3_aa: CASSPSPTNSNQPQHF

clone_size: .
v_call: TRBV7-2
j_call: TRBJ2-1
cdr3_aa: CASSNDRGSYNEQFF

clone_size: .
v_call: TRBV6-4
j_call: TRBJ1-1
cdr3_aa: CASSDTDRGTEAFF

clone_size: .
v_call: TRBV2
j_call: TRBJ2-7
cdr3_aa: CASKLQTGTYEQYF